This T cell receptor beta chain was sequenced during a study of blood T cell repertoires in COVID-19. Study-wide background: The study drew acute and convalescent COVID-19 samples from the United States, Italy and Spain. PBMCs, B-cell-depleted T cells, or T cells were the source of the cDNA or gDNA that made up the material.

This clone was detected once. The CDR3 has 14 amino acids. In germline, CDR1 is MDHEN, CDR2 SYDVKM. V lost 3 bases and J lost 12, with 19 bases in between. Original methodology: It was from reference gene primer amplification that nucleated cell counts were estimated. Data came from immunoSEQ multiplex PCR; TCRdb stores just in-frame clones and leaves some out. D and trimming were read from the DNA, whereas the V and J calls and clone size are those reported in that table. The data contain about 130,000 clones, about 80% of them singletons. Sequencing was performed on peripheral blood. The sequence came from a woman in her forties or fifties with acute or convalescent COVID-19. The V gene is TRBV28, the J gene TRBJ2-3; D may be TRBD2 (6 bases). The CDR3 coding sequence is TGTGCCAGCAGTTTCCCGGGACTCTCTCTCCGTCAGTATTTT. This translates into CASSFPGLSLRQYF. Full variable domain (missing parts from reference TRBV28 and TRBJ2-3): DVKVTQSSRYLVKRTGEKVFLECVQDMDHENMFWYRQDPGLGLRLIYFSYDVKMKEKGDIPEGYSVSREKKERFSLILESASTNQTSMYLCASSFPGLSLRQYFGPGTRLTVL.